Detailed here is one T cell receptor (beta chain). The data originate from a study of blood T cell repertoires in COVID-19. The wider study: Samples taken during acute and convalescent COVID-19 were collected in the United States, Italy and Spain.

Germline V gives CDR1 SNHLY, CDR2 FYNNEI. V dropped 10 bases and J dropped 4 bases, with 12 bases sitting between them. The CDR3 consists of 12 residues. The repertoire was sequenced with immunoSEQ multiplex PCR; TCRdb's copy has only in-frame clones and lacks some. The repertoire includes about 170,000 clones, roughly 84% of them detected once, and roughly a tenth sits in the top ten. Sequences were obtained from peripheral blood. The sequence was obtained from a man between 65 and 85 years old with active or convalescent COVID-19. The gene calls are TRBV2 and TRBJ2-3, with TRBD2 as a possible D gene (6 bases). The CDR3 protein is CATRPGADTQYF. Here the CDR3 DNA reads TGTGCCACCAGACCGGGGGCAGATACGCAGTATTTT.